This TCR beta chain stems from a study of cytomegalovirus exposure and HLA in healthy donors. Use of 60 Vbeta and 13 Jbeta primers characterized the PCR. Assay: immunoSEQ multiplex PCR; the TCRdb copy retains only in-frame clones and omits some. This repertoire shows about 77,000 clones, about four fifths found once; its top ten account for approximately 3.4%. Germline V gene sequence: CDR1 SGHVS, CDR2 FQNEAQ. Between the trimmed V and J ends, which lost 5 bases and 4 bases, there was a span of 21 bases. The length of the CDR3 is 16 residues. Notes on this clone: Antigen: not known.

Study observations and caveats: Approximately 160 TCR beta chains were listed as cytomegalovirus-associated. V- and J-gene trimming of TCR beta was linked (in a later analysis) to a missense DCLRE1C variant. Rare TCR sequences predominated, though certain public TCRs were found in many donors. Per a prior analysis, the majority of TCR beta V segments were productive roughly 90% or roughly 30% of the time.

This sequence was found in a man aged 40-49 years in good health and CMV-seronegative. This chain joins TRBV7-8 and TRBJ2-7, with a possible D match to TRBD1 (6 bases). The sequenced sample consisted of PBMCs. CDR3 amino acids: CASSKNRDTEGYEQYF. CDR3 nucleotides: TGTGCCAGCAGCAAGAACCGGGACACAGAAGGTTACGAGCAGTACTTC.